This T cell receptor (beta chain) was captured by sequencing in a study of beta chain features in type 1 diabetes. The wider study: No age, gender or cell yield differences were seen between patients and healthy donors. Whole-study results and caveats: Any HLA type influence on TCRB rearrangement was left unresolved here.

Trimming removed 1 base from V and 7 bases from J, with 11 bases in between. Germline V gene lookup returns CDR1 SGHNT and CDR2 YENEEA. The CDR3 has 14 residues. Of the isolated RNA, all was reverse transcribed, and so the sequenced material was expressed TCRB transcripts. TCRdb keeps only in-frame clones here, not all; method: immunoSEQ multiplex PCR. The sample comprises approximately 200,000 clones, 9.6% of which are singletons, and about 0.037% rests with the top ten. A note on this clone: Its antigen is unidentified.

This receptor was taken from a woman under 30 in good health. Input material: naive CD4+ T cells from blood. The J gene is TRBJ2-4, the V gene TRBV11-3, with D possibly TRBD2 on 6 matching bases. DNA of the CDR3: TGTGCCAGCAGCTTAGTTCCTGGGGGGAACATTCAGTACTTC. Amino acid sequence: CASSLVPGGNIQYF. Based on the CDR3 plus reference TRBV11-3 and TRBJ2-4, the full variable domain is EAGVVQSPRYKIIEKKQPVAFWCNPISGHNTLYWYLQNLGQGPELLIRYENEEAVDDSQLPKDRFSAERLKGVDSTLKIQPAELGDSAVYLCASSLVPGGNIQYFGAGTRLSVL.